This T cell receptor (beta chain) is drawn from a study of cytomegalovirus exposure and HLA in healthy donors. In the case of this clone: Its cognate antigen is unknown.

Primers: 60 Vbeta forward and 13 Jbeta reverse. Sequencing was performed with immunoSEQ multiplex PCR; in TCRdb, only in-frame clones are kept and a portion is missing. Of roughly 190,000 clones listed, about 70% are singletons. CDR1 is SGHTA and CDR2 is FQGNSA in the germline V gene. The CDR3 length is 16 residues. Trimming removed 5 bases from V and 2 bases from J; junction bases left unmatched: 11. Study-level results: The study put roughly 160 TCR beta chains on its list as cytomegalovirus-associated.

Sequencing was carried out using PBMCs. V is TRBV7-2 and J is TRBJ1-2, with 7 bases identical to TRBD1. The clonotype comes from a woman in her 30s in good health and CMV-seronegative. The CDR3 is CASSLRWDRTNYGYTF. The CDR3 DNA sequence: TGTGCCAGCAGCCTACGCTGGGACAGAACAAACTATGGCTACACCTTC.